Only a few counts were recorded for the clone carrying this TCR beta chain. This record belongs to a study of cytomegalovirus exposure and HLA in healthy donors. Study in general: The 110 million or so unique TCR beta sequences, from about 179 million T cells, were found by an earlier analysis.

Amplification used 60 Vbeta primers and 13 Jbeta primers. Clones were read by immunoSEQ multiplex PCR, and TCRdb kept only the in-frame ones, dropping some. The sample carries under 200,000 clones, 70% to 80% recorded once. The CDR3 is made up of 16 amino acids. Germline CDR1 is SGHVS and CDR2 is FQNEAQ. V was clipped by 10 bases and J by 1 base; unmatched bases: 10. The rearrangement joins TRBV7-8 to TRBJ2-1, with TRBD2 identical over 10 bases. Sequencing was carried out using PBMCs. The TCR comes from a man aged 60-69 years in good health and CMV-seronegative. CDR3 sequence reads: CATHSAGGSSYNEQFF. In DNA form, the CDR3 reads TGTGCCACCCACTCAGCGGGGGGGTCATCCTACAATGAGCAGTTCTTC.